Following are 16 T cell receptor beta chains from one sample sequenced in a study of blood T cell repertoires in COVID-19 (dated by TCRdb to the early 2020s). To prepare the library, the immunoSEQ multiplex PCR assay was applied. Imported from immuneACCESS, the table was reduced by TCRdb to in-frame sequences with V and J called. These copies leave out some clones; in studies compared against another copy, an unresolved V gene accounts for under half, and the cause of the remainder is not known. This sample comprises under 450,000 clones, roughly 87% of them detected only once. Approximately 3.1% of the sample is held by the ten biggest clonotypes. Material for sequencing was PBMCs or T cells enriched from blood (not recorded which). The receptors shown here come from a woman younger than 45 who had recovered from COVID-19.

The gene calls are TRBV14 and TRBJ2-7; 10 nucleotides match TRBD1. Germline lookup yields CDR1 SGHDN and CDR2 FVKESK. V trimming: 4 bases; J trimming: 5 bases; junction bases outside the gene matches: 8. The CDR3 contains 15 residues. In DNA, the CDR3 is TGTGCCAGCAGCCTATACGTGACAGGGGGCCACGAGCAGTACTTC. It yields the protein CASSLYVTGGHEQYF.

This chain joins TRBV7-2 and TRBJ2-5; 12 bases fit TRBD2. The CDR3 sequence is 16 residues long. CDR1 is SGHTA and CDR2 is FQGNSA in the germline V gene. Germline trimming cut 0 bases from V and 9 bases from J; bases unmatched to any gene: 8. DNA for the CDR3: TGTGCCAGCAGCTTAGCACGGACTAGCGGGGTACGAGCCCAGTACTTC. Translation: CASSLARTSGVRAQYF. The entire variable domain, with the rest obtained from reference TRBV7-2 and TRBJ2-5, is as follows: GAGVSQSPSNKVTEKGKDVELRCDPISGHTALYWYRQSLGQGLEFLIYFQGNSAPDKSGLPSDRFSAERTGGSVSTLTIQRTQQEDSAVYLCASSLARTSGVRAQYFGPGTRLLVL.

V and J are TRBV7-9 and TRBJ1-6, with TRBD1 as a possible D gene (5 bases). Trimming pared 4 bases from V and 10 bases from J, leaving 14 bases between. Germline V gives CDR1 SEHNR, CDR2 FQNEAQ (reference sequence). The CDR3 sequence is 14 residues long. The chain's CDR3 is CASSSRDWGSPLHF. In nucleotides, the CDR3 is TGTGCCAGCAGCTCCAGGGACTGGGGGTCACCCCTCCACTTT. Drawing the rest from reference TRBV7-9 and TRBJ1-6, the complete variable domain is DTGVSQNPRHKITKRGQNVTFRCDPISEHNRLYWYRQTLGQGPEFLTYFQNEAQLEKSRLLSDRFSAERPKGSFSTLEIQRTEQGDSAMYLCASSSRDWGSPLHFGNGTRLTVT.

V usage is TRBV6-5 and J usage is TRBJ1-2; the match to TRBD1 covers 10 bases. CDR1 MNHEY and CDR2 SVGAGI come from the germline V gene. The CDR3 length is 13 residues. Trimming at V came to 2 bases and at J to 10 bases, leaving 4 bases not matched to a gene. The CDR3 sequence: CASSYPGTGAYTF. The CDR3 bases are TGTGCCAGCAGTTACCCCGGGACAGGGGCCTACACCTTC.

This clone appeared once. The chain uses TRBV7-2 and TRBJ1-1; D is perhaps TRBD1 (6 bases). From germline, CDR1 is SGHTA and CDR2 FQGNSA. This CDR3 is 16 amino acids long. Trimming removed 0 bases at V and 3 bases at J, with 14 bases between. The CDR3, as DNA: TGTGCCAGCAGCTTAGCGCGAGGGGGTGAGGACACTGAAGCTTTCTTT. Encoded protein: CASSLARGGEDTEAFF.

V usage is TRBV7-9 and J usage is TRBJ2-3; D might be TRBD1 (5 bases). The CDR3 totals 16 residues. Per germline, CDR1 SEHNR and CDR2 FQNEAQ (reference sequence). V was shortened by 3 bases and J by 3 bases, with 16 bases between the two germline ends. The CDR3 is CASSFFQGFGTDTQYF. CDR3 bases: TGTGCCAGCAGCTTTTTTCAGGGATTCGGTACAGATACGCAGTATTTT.

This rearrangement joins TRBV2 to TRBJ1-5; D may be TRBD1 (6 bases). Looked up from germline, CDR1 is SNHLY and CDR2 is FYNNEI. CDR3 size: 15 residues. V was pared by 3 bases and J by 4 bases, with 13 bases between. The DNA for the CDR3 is TGTGCCAGCAGTGAGTGGGCAGGGGCGAATCAGCCCCAGCATTTT. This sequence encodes CASSEWAGANQPQHF.

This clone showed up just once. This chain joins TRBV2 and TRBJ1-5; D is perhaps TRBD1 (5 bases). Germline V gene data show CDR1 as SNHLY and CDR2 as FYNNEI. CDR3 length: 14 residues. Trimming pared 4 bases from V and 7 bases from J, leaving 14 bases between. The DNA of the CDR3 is TGTGCCAGCAGTGCGGGAGGGGTGAGCCAGCCCCAGCATTTT. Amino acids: CASSAGGVSQPQHF.

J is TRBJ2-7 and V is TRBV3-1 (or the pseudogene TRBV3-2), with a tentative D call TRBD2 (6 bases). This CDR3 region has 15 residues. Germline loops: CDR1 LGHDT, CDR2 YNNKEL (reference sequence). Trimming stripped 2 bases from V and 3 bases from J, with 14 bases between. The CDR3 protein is CASSQLASVGYEQYF. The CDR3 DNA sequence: TGTGCCAGCAGCCAATTGGCTAGCGTCGGCTACGAGCAGTACTTC.

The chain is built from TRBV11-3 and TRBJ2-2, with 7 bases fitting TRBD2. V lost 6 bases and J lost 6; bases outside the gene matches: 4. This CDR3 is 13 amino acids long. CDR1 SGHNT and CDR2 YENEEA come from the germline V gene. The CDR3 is CASRPTSAGELFF. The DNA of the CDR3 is TGTGCCAGCAGACCCACTAGCGCCGGGGAGCTGTTTTTT.

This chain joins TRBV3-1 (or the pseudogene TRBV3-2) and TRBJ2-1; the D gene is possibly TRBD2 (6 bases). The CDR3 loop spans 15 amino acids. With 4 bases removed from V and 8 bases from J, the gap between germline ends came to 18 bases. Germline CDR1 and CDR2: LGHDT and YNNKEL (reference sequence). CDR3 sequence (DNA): TGTGCCAGCAGCCCCCGCGACGGGAGCGACTATGAGCAGTTCTTC. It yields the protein CASSPRDGSDYEQFF.

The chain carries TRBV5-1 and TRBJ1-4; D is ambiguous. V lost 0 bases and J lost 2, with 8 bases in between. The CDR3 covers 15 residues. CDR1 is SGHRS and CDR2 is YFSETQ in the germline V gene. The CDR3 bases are TGCGCCAGCAGCTTGGGAGTTTCGACTAATGAAAAACTGTTTTTT. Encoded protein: CASSLGVSTNEKLFF.

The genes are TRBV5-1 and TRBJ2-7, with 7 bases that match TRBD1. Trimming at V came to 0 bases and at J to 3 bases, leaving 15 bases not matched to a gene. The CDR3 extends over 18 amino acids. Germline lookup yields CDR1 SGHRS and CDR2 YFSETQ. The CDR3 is CASSLASGRGIVGYEQYF. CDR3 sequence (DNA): TGCGCCAGCAGCTTGGCCTCGGGCAGGGGGATCGTTGGCTACGAGCAGTACTTC.

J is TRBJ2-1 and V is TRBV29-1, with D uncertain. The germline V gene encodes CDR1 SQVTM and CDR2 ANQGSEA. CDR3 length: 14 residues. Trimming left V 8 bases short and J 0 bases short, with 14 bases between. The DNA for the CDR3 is TGCAGCTCGGCACTTATAGTCTCCTACAATGAGCAGTTCTTC. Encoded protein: CSSALIVSYNEQFF.

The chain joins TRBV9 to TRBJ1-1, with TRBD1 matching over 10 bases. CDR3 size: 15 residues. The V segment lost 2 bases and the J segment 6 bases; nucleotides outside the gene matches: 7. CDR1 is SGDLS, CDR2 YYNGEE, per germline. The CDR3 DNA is TGTGCCAGCAGCGTTGACAGGGGGCGCGGCGCTGAAGCTTTCTTT. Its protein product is CASSVDRGRGAEAFF.

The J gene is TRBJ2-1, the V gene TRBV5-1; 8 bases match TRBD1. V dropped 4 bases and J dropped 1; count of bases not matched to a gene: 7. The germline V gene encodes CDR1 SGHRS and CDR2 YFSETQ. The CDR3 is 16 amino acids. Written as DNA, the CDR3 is TGCGCCAGCAGCCCAGGGACAGGAGTATCCTACAATGAGCAGTTCTTC. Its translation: CASSPGTGVSYNEQFF.